This T cell receptor beta chain was found in a study of beta chain features in type 1 diabetes. Reverse transcription of all isolated RNA meant that expressed TCRB transcripts were sequenced. Clones were read by immunoSEQ multiplex PCR, and TCRdb kept only the in-frame ones, dropping some. The sample consists of approximately 340,000 clones, more than 13% of them appearing once. The CDR3 loop spans 14 amino acids. Germline loops: CDR1 GTSNPN, CDR2 SVGIG (reference sequence). Trimming left V 0 bases short and J 3 bases short, with 11 bases between. J is TRBJ2-5 and V is TRBV30; tentative D call: TRBD2 (5 bases). Sequences were obtained from naive CD4+ T cells from blood. This sequence originates from a woman under 30 in good health. The CDR3 region has the DNA TGTGCCTGGAGTGTGGGAGTGGGGAAAGAGACCCAGTACTTC. It yields the protein CAWSVGVGKETQYF.